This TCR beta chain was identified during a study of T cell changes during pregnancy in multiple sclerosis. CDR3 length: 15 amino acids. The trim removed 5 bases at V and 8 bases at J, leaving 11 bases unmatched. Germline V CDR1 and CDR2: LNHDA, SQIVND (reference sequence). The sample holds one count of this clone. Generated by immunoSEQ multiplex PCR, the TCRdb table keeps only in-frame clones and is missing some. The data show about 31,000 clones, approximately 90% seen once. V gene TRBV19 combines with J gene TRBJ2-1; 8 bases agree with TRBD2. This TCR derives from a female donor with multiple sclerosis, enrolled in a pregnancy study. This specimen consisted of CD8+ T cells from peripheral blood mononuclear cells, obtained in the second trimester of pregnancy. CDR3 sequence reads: CASSSLLAVGHEQFF. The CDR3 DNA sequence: TGTGCCAGTAGTTCCCTACTAGCGGTGGGGCATGAGCAGTTCTTC.